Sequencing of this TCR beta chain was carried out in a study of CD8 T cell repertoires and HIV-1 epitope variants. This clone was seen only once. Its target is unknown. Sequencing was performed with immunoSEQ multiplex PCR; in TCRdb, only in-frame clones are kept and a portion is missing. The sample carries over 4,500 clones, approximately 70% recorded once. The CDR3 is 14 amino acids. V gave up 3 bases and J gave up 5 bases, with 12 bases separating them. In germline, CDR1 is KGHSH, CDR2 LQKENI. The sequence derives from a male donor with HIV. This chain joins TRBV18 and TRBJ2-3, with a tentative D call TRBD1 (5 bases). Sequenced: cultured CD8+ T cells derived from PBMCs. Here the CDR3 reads CASSPPVGVDTQYF. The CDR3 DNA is TGTGCCAGCTCACCGCCCGTAGGGGTAGATACGCAGTATTTT.